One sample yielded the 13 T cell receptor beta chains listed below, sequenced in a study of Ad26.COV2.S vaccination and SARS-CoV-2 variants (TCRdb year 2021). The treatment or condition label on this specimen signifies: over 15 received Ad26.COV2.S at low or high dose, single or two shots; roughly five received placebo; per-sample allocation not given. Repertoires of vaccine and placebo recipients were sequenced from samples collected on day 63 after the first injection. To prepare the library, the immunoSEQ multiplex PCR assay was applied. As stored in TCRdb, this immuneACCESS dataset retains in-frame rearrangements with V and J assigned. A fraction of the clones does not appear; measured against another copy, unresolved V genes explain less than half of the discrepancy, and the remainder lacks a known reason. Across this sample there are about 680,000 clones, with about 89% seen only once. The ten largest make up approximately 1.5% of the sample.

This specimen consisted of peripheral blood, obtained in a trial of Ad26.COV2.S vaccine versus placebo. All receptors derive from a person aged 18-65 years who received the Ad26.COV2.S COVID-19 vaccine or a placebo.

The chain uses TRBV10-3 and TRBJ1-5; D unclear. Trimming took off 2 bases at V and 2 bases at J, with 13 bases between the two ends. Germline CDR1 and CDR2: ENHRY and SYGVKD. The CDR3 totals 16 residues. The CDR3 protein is CAISEGITRGNQPQHF. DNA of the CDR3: TGTGCCATCAGTGAGGGGATCACCCGTGGCAATCAGCCCCAGCATTTT.

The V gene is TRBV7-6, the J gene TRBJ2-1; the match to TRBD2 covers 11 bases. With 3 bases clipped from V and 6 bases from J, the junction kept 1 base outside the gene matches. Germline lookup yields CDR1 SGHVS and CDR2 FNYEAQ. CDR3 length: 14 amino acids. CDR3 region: CASSLGLAANEQFF. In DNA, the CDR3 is TGTGCCAGCAGCTTGGGACTAGCGGCCAATGAGCAGTTCTTC.

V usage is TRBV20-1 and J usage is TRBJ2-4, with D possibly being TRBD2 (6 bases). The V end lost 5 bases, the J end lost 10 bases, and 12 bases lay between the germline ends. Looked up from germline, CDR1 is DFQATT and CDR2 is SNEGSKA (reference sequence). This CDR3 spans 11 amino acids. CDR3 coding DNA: TGCAGTGCTGCGGGGCCCTTAATTCAGTACTTC. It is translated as CSAAGPLIQYF.

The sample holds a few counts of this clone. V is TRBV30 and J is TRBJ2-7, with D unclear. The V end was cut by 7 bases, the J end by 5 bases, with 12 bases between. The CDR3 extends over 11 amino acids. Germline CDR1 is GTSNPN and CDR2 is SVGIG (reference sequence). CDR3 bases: TGTGCCTACTCCCAGGCCAACGAGCAGTACTTC. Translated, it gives CAYSQANEQYF.

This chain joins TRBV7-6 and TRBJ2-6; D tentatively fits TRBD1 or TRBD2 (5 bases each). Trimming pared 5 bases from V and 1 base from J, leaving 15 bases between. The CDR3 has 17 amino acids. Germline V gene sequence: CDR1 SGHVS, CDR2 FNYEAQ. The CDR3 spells CASSRDRGESGANVLTF. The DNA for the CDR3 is TGTGCCAGCAGCCGGGACCGAGGGGAGTCTGGGGCCAACGTCCTGACTTTC.

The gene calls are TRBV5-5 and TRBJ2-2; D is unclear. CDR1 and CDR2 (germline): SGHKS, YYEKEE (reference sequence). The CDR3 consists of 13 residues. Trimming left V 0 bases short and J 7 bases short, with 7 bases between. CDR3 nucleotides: TGTGCCAGCAGCTTGGAGTGGGTCGGGGAGCTGTTTTTT. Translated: CASSLEWVGELFF.

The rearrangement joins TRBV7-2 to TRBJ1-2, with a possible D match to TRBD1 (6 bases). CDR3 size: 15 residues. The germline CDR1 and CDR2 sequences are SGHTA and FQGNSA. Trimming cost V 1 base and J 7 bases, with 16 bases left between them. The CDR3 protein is CASSLGPRGGGGYTF. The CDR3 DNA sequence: TGTGCCAGCAGCTTAGGTCCCAGGGGAGGTGGTGGCTACACCTTC.

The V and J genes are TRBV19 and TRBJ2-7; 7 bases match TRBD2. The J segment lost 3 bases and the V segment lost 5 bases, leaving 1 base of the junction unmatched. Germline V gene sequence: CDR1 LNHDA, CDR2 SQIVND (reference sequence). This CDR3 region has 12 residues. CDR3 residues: CASSASGYEQYF. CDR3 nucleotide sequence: TGTGCCAGTAGTGCTAGCGGCTACGAGCAGTACTTC. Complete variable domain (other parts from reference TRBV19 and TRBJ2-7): DGGITQSPKYLFRKEGQNVTLSCEQNLNHDAMYWYRQDPGQGLRLIYYSQIVNDFQKGDIAEGYSVSREKKESFPLTVTSAQKNPTAFYLCASSASGYEQYFGPGTRLTVT.

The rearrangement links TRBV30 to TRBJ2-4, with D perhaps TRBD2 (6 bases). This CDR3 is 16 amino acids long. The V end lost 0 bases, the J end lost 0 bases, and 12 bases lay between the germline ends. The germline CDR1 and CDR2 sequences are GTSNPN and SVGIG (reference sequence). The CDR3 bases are TGTGCCTGGAGTGTAGGGGCTAGCGTAGCCAAAAACATTCAGTACTTC. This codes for CAWSVGASVAKNIQYF.

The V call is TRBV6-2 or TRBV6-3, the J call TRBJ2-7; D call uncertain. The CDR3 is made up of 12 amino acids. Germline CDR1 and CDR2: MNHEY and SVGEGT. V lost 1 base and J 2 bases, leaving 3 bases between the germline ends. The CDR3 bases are TGTGCCAGCAGTTACTGGGCCTACGAGCAGTACTTC. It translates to CASSYWAYEQYF.

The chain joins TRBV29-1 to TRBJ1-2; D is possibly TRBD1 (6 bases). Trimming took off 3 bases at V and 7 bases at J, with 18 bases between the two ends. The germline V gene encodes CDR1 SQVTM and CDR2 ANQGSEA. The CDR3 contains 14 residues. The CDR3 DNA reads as TGCAGCGTTGAGGTTGCCAGGGGAGTTGCTGGCTACACCTTC. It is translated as CSVEVARGVAGYTF.

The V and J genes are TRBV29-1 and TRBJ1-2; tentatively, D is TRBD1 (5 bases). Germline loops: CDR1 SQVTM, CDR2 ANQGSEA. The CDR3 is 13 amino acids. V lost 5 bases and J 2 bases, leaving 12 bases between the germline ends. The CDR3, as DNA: TGCAGCGTTACCGGGACGGTGAACTATGGCTACACCTTC. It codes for CSVTGTVNYGYTF.

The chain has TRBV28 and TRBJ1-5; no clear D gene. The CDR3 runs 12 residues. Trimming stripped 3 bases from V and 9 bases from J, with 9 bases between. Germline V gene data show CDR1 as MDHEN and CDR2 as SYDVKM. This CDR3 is CASSFLKGPQHF. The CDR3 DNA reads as TGTGCCAGCAGTTTTCTAAAGGGGCCCCAGCATTTT.